This TCR beta chain was captured by sequencing in a study of cytomegalovirus exposure and HLA in healthy donors. Overall study: Drawn from HLA-typed donors, tens of millions of unique TCRs were held in an early data release.

The study ran its PCR with 60 Vbeta and 13 Jbeta primers. Profiled with immunoSEQ multiplex PCR; TCRdb holds only in-frame clones, not every one. Seen here are 100,000 to 150,000 clones, 81% observed once, and the top ten hold 0.95% to 1.4%. General observations from the study: The likely origin of a cluster of highly shared sequence variants was a sequencing artifact.

A remark on this clone: Its target is unknown.

Germline CDR1 LNHDA, CDR2 SQIVND (reference sequence). Trimming removed 6 bases at V and 4 bases at J, with 15 bases between. The CDR3 has 15 residues. This TCR came from a woman in her thirties in good health and CMV-seronegative. V and J are TRBV19 and TRBJ2-2, with TRBD2 as a possible D gene (6 bases). The sequenced sample was PBMCs. This CDR3 reads CASSPGIGGTGELFF. As DNA, the CDR3 is TGTGCCAGTAGCCCGGGTATCGGGGGCACCGGGGAGCTGTTTTTT. The full variable domain, in which reference TRBV19 and TRBJ2-2 provide the parts outside the CDR3, is DGGITQSPKYLFRKEGQNVTLSCEQNLNHDAMYWYRQDPGQGLRLIYYSQIVNDFQKGDIAEGYSVSREKKESFPLTVTSAQKNPTAFYLCASSPGIGGTGELFFGEGSRLTVL.